This record covers a single T cell receptor (beta chain). Its antigen is undetermined. TCRdb re-derived calls from the reads in MiXCR, one entry per CDR3 protein. The profile shows around 740,000 distinct CDR3 sequences, 35% to 45% of them singletons. This specimen comes from a study of T cell repertoires in cytomegalovirus infection. Regarding the study as a whole: Identification of carriers of CMV plus the relevant HLA was performed using cumulative public TCR beta family frequency.

Sequenced material: PBMCs. This TCR was recovered from a human donor in good health (CMV status not recorded). Some clones in this sample may be carry-over from other donors' samples.

CDR3 sequence (DNA): TGTGCCAGCACCTTGAGCCCGATGAACACTGAAGCTTTCTTT. Protein: CASTLSPMNTEAFF. This sequence joins TRBV11-2 and TRBJ1-1; D is undetermined. Deletions cut 7 bases from V and 0 bases from J, with 12 bases between. In germline, CDR1 is SGHAT, CDR2 FQNNGV. The CDR3 loop spans 14 amino acids. The full variable domain, rest sourced from reference TRBV11-2 and TRBJ1-1, is EAGVAQSPRYKIIEKRQSVAFWCNPISGHATLYWYQQILGQGPKLLIQFQNNGVVDDSQLPKDRFSAERLKGVDSTLKIQPAKLEDSAVYLCASTLSPMNTEAFFGQGTRLTVV.